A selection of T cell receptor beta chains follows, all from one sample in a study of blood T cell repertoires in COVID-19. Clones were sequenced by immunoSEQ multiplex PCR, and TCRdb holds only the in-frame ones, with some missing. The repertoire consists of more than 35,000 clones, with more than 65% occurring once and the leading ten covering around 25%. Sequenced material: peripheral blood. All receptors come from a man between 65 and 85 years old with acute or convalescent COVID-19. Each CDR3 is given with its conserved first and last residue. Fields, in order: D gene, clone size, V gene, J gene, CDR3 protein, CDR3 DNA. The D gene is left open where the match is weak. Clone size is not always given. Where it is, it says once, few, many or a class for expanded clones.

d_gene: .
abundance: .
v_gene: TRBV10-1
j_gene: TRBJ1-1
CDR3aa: CASSEDSRVTFF
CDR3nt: TGCGCCAGCAGTGAGGACAGTCGGGTAACTTTCTTT

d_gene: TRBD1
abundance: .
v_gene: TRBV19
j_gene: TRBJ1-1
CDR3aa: CASRGEPGQGGTEAFF
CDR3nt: TGTGCCAGTAGGGGGGAACCGGGACAGGGAGGCACTGAAGCTTTCTTT

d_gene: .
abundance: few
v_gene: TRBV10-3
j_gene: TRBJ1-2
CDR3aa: CAISERGGYGYTF
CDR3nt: TGTGCCATCAGTGAGAGGGGCGGCTATGGCTACACCTTC

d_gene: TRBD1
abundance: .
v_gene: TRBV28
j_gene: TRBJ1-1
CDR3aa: CASSPRTGTEAFF
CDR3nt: TGTGCCAGCAGTCCCCGGACAGGCACTGAAGCTTTCTTT

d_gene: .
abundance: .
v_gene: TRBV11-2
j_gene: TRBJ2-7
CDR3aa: CASSLGAALNLYEQYF
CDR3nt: TGTGCCAGCAGCTTAGGGGCCGCCCTAAACCTTTACGAGCAGTACTTC

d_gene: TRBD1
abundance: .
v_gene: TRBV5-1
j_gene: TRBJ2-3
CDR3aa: CASSLEGTGAYF
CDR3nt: TGCGCCAGCAGCTTGGAAGGCACAGGGGCGTATTTT

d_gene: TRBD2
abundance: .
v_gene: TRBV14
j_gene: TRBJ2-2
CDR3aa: CASSPPAGGFSGELFF
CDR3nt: TGTGCCAGTTCTCCCCCAGCGGGAGGTTTCTCCGGGGAGCTGTTTTTT

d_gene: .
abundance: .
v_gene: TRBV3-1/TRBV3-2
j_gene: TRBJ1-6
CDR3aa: CASSRLRDNSPLHF
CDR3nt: TGTGCCAGCAGCCGCCTGAGGGATAATTCACCCCTCCACTTT

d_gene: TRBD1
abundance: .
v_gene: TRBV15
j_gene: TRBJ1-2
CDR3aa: CATSRNRGLNYGYTF
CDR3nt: TGTGCCACCAGCAGGAACAGGGGGCTGAACTATGGCTACACCTTC

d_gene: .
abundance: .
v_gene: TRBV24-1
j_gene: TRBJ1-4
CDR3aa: CATKGDGPEEKLFF
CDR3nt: TGTGCCACCAAGGGAGACGGCCCTGAGGAAAAACTGTTTTTT

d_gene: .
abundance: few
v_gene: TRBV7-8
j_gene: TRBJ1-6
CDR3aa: CASSQQDSPLHF
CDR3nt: TGTGCCAGCAGCCAACAGGATTCACCCCTCCACTTT

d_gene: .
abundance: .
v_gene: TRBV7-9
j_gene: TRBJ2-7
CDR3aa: CASTSVGTPSYEQYF
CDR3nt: TGTGCCAGCACCTCTGTTGGGACTCCCTCCTACGAGCAGTACTTC

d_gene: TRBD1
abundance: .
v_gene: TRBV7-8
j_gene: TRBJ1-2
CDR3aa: CASSLVGTGPPLYGYTF
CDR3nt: TGTGCCAGCAGCTTAGTCGGGACAGGGCCCCCGCTCTATGGCTACACCTTC

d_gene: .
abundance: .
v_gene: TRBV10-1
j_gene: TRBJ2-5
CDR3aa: CASSEWGEETQYF
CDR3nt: TGCGCCAGCAGTGAATGGGGGGAAGAGACCCAGTACTTC

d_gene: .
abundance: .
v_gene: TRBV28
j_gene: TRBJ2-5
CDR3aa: CAASQGGETQYF
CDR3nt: TGTGCCGCTTCACAGGGTGGGGAGACCCAGTACTTC

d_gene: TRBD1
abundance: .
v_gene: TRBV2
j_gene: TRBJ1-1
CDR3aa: CASNPTGANGIEAFF
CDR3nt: TGTGCCAGCAACCCGACAGGGGCGAACGGTATCGAAGCTTTCTTT

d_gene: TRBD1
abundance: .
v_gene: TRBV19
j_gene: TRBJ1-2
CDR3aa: CASSTGTGNYGYTF
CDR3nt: TGTGCCAGTAGTACAGGGACAGGGAACTATGGCTACACCTTC